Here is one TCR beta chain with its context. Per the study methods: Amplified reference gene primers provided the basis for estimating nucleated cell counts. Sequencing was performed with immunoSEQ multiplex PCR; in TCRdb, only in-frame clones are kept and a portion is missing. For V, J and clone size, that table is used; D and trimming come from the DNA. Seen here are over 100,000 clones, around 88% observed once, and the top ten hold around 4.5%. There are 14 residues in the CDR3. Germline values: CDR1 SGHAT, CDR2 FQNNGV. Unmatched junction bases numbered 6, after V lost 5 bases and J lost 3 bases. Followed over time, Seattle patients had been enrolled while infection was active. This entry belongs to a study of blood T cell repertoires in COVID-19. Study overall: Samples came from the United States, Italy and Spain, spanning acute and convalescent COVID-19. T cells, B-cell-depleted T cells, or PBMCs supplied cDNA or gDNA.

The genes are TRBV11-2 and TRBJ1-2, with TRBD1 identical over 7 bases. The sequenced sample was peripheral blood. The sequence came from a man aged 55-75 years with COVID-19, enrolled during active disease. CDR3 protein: CASSPPDRDYGYTF. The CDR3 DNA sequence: TGTGCCAGCAGCCCCCCCGACAGGGACTATGGCTACACCTTC.